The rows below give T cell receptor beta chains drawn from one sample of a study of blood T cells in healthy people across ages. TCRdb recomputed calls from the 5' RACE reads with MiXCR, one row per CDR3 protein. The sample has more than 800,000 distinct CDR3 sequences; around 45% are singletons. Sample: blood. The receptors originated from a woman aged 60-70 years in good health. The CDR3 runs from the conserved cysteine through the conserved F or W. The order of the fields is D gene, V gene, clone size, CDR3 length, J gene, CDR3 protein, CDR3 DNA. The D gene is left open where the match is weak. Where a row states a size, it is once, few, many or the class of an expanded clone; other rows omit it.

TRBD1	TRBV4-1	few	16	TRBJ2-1	CASSQGIRTGVDEQFF	TGCGCCAGCAGCCAAGGTATCCGGACAGGGGTAGATGAGCAGTTCTTC
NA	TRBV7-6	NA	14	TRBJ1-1	CASSPRPVGTEAFF	TGTGCCAGCAGCCCGAGGCCGGTAGGGACTGAAGCTTTCTTT
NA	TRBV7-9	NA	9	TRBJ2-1	CAIDNEQFF	TGTGCCATCGACAATGAGCAGTTCTTC
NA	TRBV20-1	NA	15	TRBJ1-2	CSARVNGPANYGYTF	TGCAGTGCTAGAGTAAACGGACCGGCAAACTATGGCTACACCTTC
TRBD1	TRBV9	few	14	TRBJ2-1	CASRDRGVLNEQFF	TGTGCCAGCAGAGACAGGGGTGTATTGAATGAGCAGTTCTTC
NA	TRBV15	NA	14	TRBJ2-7	CATSRDLSGYEQYF	TGTGCCACCAGCAGAGATCTTTCGGGCTACGAGCAGTACTTC
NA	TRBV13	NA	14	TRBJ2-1	CASSRSRLNNEQFF	TGTGCCAGCAGCCGTAGCAGACTGAACAATGAGCAGTTCTTC
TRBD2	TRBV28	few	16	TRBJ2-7	CASSLPPGLAGREQYF	TGTGCCAGCAGTTTACCCCCGGGACTAGCGGGACGTGAGCAGTACTTC
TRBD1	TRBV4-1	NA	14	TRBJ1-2	CASSRGDRDYGYTF	TGCGCCAGCAGCCGAGGGGACAGGGACTATGGCTACACCTTC
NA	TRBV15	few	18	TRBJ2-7	CATSRDRGGFPDSYEQYF	TGTGCCACCAGCAGAGACCGAGGCGGGTTCCCAGACTCCTACGAGCAGTACTTC
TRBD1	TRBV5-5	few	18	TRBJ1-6	CASSFPGQDLSYNSPLHF	TGTGCCAGCAGCTTTCCGGGACAGGACCTCTCCTATAATTCACCCCTCCACTTT
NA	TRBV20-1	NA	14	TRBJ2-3	CSASIGGFTDTQYF	TGCAGTGCTAGTATAGGGGGGTTCACAGATACGCAGTATTTT